This T cell receptor (beta chain) was documented in a study of identical twins. Study-wide points: Zero-insertion findings could be partly confounded by invariant cells (MAIT and iNKT cells).

A universal primer site was created by template switching, with the cDNA bearing unique molecular identifiers. TCRdb analysed the 5' RACE reads with MiXCR anew, one entry per CDR3 protein. The table includes fewer than 900,000 distinct CDR3 sequences, 15% to 20% detected once. This CDR3 region has 15 residues. Trimming removed 4 bases from V and 14 bases from J; junction bases left unmatched: 12. Germline values: CDR1 SGHRS, CDR2 YFSETQ. For this clonotype: The antigen remains unidentified.

Separately, the same data were catalogued under a study of T cells expressing NK-cell markers. That source reports: An anti-gamma-delta TCR antibody restricted sorting to alpha-beta TCR T cells in several experiments. Unclear, still, was the HCMV specificity of the expanded NKG2C+ T cell clones.

The receptor's source is a woman younger than 35 in good health. This chain joins TRBV5-1 and TRBJ2-1; TRBD2 aligns across 13 bases. The sample taken for sequencing was PBMCs. The chain's CDR3 is CASSPPGLAGEREFF. As DNA, the CDR3 is TGCGCCAGCAGCCCCCCCGGACTAGCGGGGGAAAGGGAGTTCTTC.